This TCR beta chain was recorded in a study of cytomegalovirus exposure and HLA in healthy donors. The wider study: The 110 or so validation repertoires, a later analysis reported, used the same platform as the approximately 700 first-cohort repertoires. General study points: Altogether, 160 or so TCR beta chains were recorded as cytomegalovirus-associated. The classifier reportedly diagnosed cytomegalovirus status with high sensitivity and specificity. The tendency of first-cohort TCR clusters to co-occur in the roughly 120 validation repertoires was the finding of a later analysis.

The repertoire was sequenced with immunoSEQ multiplex PCR; TCRdb's copy has only in-frame clones and lacks some. The data show fewer than 150,000 clones, around nine tenths seen once. Regarding this clone: Its antigen is still unknown.

From germline, CDR1 is DFQATT and CDR2 SNEGSKA (reference sequence). Trimming took off 5 bases at V and 1 base at J, with 3 bases between the two ends. This CDR3 is 10 amino acids long. Specimen: PBMCs. The source of this sequence is a woman younger than 30 in good health and CMV-seropositive. The chain couples TRBV20-1 to TRBJ2-7; no clear D gene. The DNA for the CDR3 is TGCAGTGCTCAGTCCTACGAGCAGTACTTC. Protein product: CSAQSYEQYF.